The clone carrying this TCR beta chain turned up a few times. One entry per CDR3 protein, called by TCRdb with MiXCR from the 5' RACE reads. The sample shows 100,000 or so distinct CDR3 sequences, roughly 17% of them seen only once. This sample is drawn from a study of early T cells in non-severe SARS-CoV-2 infection. Germline CDR1 and CDR2: SGDLS and YYNGEE. The germline V and J ends were trimmed by 3 bases and 5 bases, with 13 bases remaining between them. The CDR3 runs to 14 residues. The chain is built from TRBV9 and TRBJ2-3; D remains ambiguous. This clonotype was sampled from an adult who was a healthcare worker with PCR-confirmed SARS-CoV-2 infection or an uninfected control (not recorded which). The sample was whole blood, taken at baseline. CDR3 DNA: TGTGCCAGCAGCGCCGTTGTGTATGGAGATACGCAGTATTTT. This codes for CASSAVVYGDTQYF.